This TCR beta chain was documented in a study of control samples from healthy donors and cancer patients. This table comes from immunoSEQ multiplex PCR, and its TCRdb copy is limited to in-frame clones, with some not included. The sample shows tens of thousands of clones, approximately 90% of them seen only once. Input material: blood. The receptor was isolated from a woman between 50 and 59 years old in good health.

The CDR3 sequence is CASSAGLWRETQYF. The CDR3 region has the DNA TGTGCCAGCAGCGCTGGCCTCTGGAGGGAGACCCAGTACTTC. The chain carries TRBV5-6 and TRBJ2-5; possibly TRBD2 for D (5 bases). From germline, CDR1 is SGHDT and CDR2 YYEEEE. This CDR3 is built from 14 residues. Trimming pared 4 bases from V and 5 bases from J, leaving 15 bases between.